The clone carrying this TCR beta chain has a handful of counts. The antigen is not known. The data were taken from a study of vaccination and CD4 T cells after COVID-19. Regarding treatment: roughly 10-day PBMC culture with coronavirus spike peptide pools or control peptides (ViraFEST assay). PCR positivity dates ran from March to December 2020, preceding US Alpha, Beta and Delta variants. Germline CDR1 reads MNHNS; CDR2 reads SASEGT. V shed 4 bases and J shed 2 bases, with 10 bases lying between them. CDR3 length: 14 residues. Cultured CD4+ T cells had their DNA profiled by the Oncomine TCR Beta short-read assay. In TCRdb, the PCR reads were re-called with MiXCR into one record per CDR3 protein. The repertoire includes under 20,000 distinct CDR3 sequences, more than 20% of them detected once, and approximately 7.8% sits in the top ten.

Sequences were obtained from cultured CD4+ T cells from blood. The clonotype originates from a human donor with COVID-19. The rearrangement uses TRBV6-1 and TRBJ2-3; D might be TRBD1 or TRBD2, each matching 5 bases. The CDR3, as DNA: TGTGCCAGCAGTGGAGGGGAGCCCACAGATACGCAGTATTTT. Amino acid sequence: CASSGGEPTDTQYF.